The 5 T cell receptor beta chains in this list originate from one sample, sequenced in a study of control samples from healthy donors and cancer patients. Clones were read by immunoSEQ multiplex PCR, and TCRdb kept only the in-frame ones, dropping some. The data contain tens of thousands of clones, around 95% of them singletons. What was sequenced was blood. The source is a woman in her late teens or twenties in good health.

The chain employs TRBV6-5 and TRBJ1-4; 7 bases match TRBD1. Germline CDR1 and CDR2: MNHEY and SVGAGI. The CDR3 has 15 amino acids. The trim removed 0 bases at V and 10 bases at J, leaving 8 bases unmatched. The chain's CDR3 is CASSYSNDRVGKLFF. The CDR3 DNA follows: TGTGCCAGCAGTTACTCGAACGACAGGGTGGGAAAACTGTTTTTT.

The chain has TRBV19 and TRBJ1-6, with TRBD1 matching 7 bases. This CDR3 region has 22 residues. V lost 3 bases to trimming and J lost 6 bases; unmatched junction nucleotides: 26. CDR1 and CDR2 from the germline V gene are LNHDA and SQIVND (reference sequence). The CDR3 nucleotides are TGTGCCAGTAGTATGGGGAGGGGGCGCGGAAGTGGCCGTTTCTACCCTAATTCACCCCTCCACTTT. It encodes CASSMGRGRGSGRFYPNSPLHF. Full variable domain (rest looked up from reference TRBV19 and TRBJ1-6): DGGITQSPKYLFRKEGQNVTLSCEQNLNHDAMYWYRQDPGQGLRLIYYSQIVNDFQKGDIAEGYSVSREKKESFPLTVTSAQKNPTAFYLCASSMGRGRGSGRFYPNSPLHFGNGTRLTVT.

This chain connects TRBV9 to TRBJ2-3; 9 bases are shared with TRBD2. The CDR3 is made up of 14 amino acids. Unmatched junction bases numbered 3, after V lost 3 bases and J lost 4 bases. Germline CDR1 SGDLS, CDR2 YYNGEE. CDR3 protein: CASSAGLAADTQYF. The CDR3 region has the DNA TGTGCCAGCAGCGCGGGACTAGCAGCAGATACGCAGTATTTT.

This clone was counted once. The V gene is TRBV29-1, the J gene TRBJ1-2; D not certain. V lost 7 bases and J 4 bases, leaving 16 bases between the germline ends. CDR3 length: 13 residues. The germline CDR1 and CDR2 sequences are SQVTM and ANQGSEA. In DNA form, the CDR3 reads TGCAGCGCTGGACCGATAGCCCCCTATGGCTACACCTTC. The encoded protein is CSAGPIAPYGYTF.

The J gene is TRBJ1-1, the V gene TRBV5-1; perhaps TRBD1 as D (6 bases). Germline CDR1 and CDR2: SGHRS and YFSETQ. CDR3 length: 13 amino acids. Trimming took off 5 bases at V and 3 bases at J, with 11 bases between the two ends. The CDR3 region is CASSLQGDTEAFF. The CDR3 DNA sequence: TGCGCCAGCAGTTTACAGGGCGACACTGAAGCTTTCTTT.